Following are 20 T cell receptor beta chains from one sample sequenced in a study of cytomegalovirus exposure and HLA in healthy donors. PCR employed 60 Vbeta and 13 Jbeta primers. Profiled with immunoSEQ multiplex PCR; TCRdb holds only in-frame clones, not every one. The sample lists tens of thousands of clones; roughly 80% were seen once. Sequencing input: PBMCs. All receptors derive from a woman between 40 and 50 years old in good health and CMV-seropositive.

The CDR3 region has the DNA TGTGCCAGCAGCCACGGGACAGGGGATGGCTACACCTTC. It encodes CASSHGTGDGYTF. J is TRBJ1-2 and V is TRBV11-2; TRBD1 matches at 10 bases. Looked up from germline, CDR1 is SGHAT and CDR2 is FQNNGV. The ends lost 5 bases at V and 6 bases at J; junction bases unmatched: 3. The CDR3 totals 13 residues.

The genes are TRBV18 and TRBJ1-6; TRBD1 matches 11 bases. This CDR3 spans 15 amino acids. Germline-derived CDR1 and CDR2 are KGHSH and LQKENI. J lost 10 bases, V lost 8 bases, and 10 bases had no gene match. CDR3 sequence: CASQPGTGGGSPLHF. The CDR3 DNA is TGTGCCAGCCAACCTGGGACAGGGGGTGGATCACCCCTCCACTTT. The full variable domain, rest sourced from reference TRBV18 and TRBJ1-6, is NAGVMQNPRHLVRRRGQEARLRCSPMKGHSHVYWYRQLPEEGLKFMVYLQKENIIDESGMPKERFSAEFPKEGPSILRIQQVVRGDSAAYFCASQPGTGGGSPLHFGNGTRLTVT.

V usage is TRBV6-5 and J usage is TRBJ1-1, with TRBD1 matching over 8 bases. This CDR3 spans 14 amino acids. The germline V gene encodes CDR1 MNHEY and CDR2 SVGAGI. The V segment lost 0 bases and the J segment 12 bases; nucleotides outside the gene matches: 9. CDR3 region: CASSYSPMDRVTFF. In DNA, the CDR3 is TGTGCCAGCAGTTACTCCCCCATGGACAGGGTGACTTTCTTT.

The chain uses TRBV6-6 and TRBJ2-5; 12 nucleotides align to TRBD2. With 6 bases clipped from V and 5 bases from J, the junction kept 7 bases outside the gene matches. Germline V gives CDR1 MNHNY, CDR2 SVGAGI (reference sequence). This CDR3 has 15 residues. The CDR3 loop reads CASSPRTSGAETQYF. The DNA of the CDR3 is TGTGCCAGCAGCCCAAGGACTAGCGGGGCGGAGACCCAGTACTTC.

The chain joins TRBV4-1 to TRBJ2-5; 8 bases line up with TRBD1. The CDR3 extends over 18 amino acids. The V and J ends lost 4 bases and 0 bases, in that order; junction bases with no gene match: 13. Germline loops: CDR1 MGHRA, CDR2 YSYEKL. The CDR3 sequence: CASSRIQGARRNQETQYF. The CDR3 bases are TGCGCCAGCAGCCGTATCCAGGGGGCCCGGCGGAACCAAGAGACCCAGTACTTC.

The chain carries TRBV6-1 and TRBJ2-1, with D perhaps TRBD1 (6 bases). The CDR3 totals 14 residues. V gave up 7 bases and J gave up 1 base, with 11 bases separating them. Germline V CDR1 and CDR2: MNHNS, SASEGT. The CDR3 region is CASTRGGSYNEQFF. CDR3 coding DNA: TGTGCCAGCACCCGAGGGGGTTCCTACAATGAGCAGTTCTTC.

The J gene is TRBJ1-2, the V gene TRBV14; D remains unclear. CDR3 length: 13 amino acids. Germline CDR1 and CDR2: SGHDN and FVKESK. Trimming took off 5 bases at V and 5 bases at J, with 12 bases between the two ends. This chain's CDR3 is CASSAATAYGYTF. CDR3 sequence (DNA): TGTGCCAGCAGCGCGGCCACCGCATATGGCTACACCTTC.

V and J are TRBV4-1 and TRBJ2-3; 9 bases are a match to TRBD2. Germline V gene sequence: CDR1 MGHRA, CDR2 YSYEKL. This CDR3 has 17 amino acids. V dropped 1 base and J dropped 2; count of bases not matched to a gene: 7. In DNA form, the CDR3 reads TGCGCCAGCAGCCAAGCTAGCGGGATTGGGGTCACAGATACGCAGTATTTT. The encoded protein is CASSQASGIGVTDTQYF.

The rearrangement uses TRBV9 and TRBJ2-5; 7 nucleotides line up with TRBD2. CDR1 SGDLS and CDR2 YYNGEE come from the germline V gene. The V segment lost 4 bases and the J segment 2 bases; nucleotides outside the gene matches: 20. The CDR3 is made up of 19 amino acids. CDR3 sequence (DNA): TGTGCCAGCAGCCACTCGTGGGAGGGACCCAACCTGCCGCAAGAGACCCAGTACTTC. Amino acids: CASSHSWEGPNLPQETQYF.

V gene TRBV18 combines with J gene TRBJ2-5, with D uncertain. V was cut by 0 bases and J by 5 bases, with 7 bases left in between. This CDR3 is 13 amino acids long. The V gene's germline CDR1 is KGHSH and CDR2 LQKENI. CDR3 loop: CASSPPSLETQYF. The CDR3 nucleotides are TGTGCCAGCTCACCACCATCCTTGGAGACCCAGTACTTC.

The chain uses TRBV4-1 and TRBJ1-1, with D hard to call. The CDR3 covers 16 residues. The ends were cut back, 3 bases at V and 1 base at J, with 15 bases in the middle. Germline V lookup: CDR1 MGHRA, CDR2 YSYEKL. The CDR3 protein is CASSHPRPGGNTEAFF. The CDR3 DNA reads TGCGCCAGCAGCCATCCTAGACCCGGAGGGAACACTGAAGCTTTCTTT.

V gene TRBV27 combines with J gene TRBJ2-1, with TRBD1 matching over 9 bases. Germline V gene data show CDR1 as MNHEY and CDR2 as SMNVEV (reference sequence). The V segment lost 5 bases and the J segment 5 bases; nucleotides outside the gene matches: 10. The CDR3 length is 16 residues. CDR3 in amino acids: CASSPSPRTGDNEQFF. The CDR3 nucleotides read TGTGCCAGCAGTCCCTCCCCCAGGACAGGGGACAATGAGCAGTTCTTC.

The V gene is TRBV10-2, the J gene TRBJ2-7; 8 bases match TRBD2. The CDR3 spans 15 residues. Germline values: CDR1 WSHSY, CDR2 SAAADI. V lost 6 bases and J lost 2; bases outside the gene matches: 9. This CDR3 reads CASRGGLGVTYEQYF. The CDR3 DNA is TGCGCCAGCAGGGGGGGACTAGGGGTGACCTACGAGCAGTACTTC.

V gene TRBV4-1 combines with J gene TRBJ1-6; D is perhaps TRBD1 (5 bases). Trimming cost V 1 base and J 0 bases, with 13 bases left between them. CDR3 length: 18 residues. From germline, CDR1 is MGHRA and CDR2 YSYEKL. The CDR3 DNA sequence: TGCGCCAGCAGCCAAGGCGGGACCACGAGCTCCTATAATTCACCCCTCCACTTT. The encoded protein is CASSQGGTTSSYNSPLHF.

This chain connects TRBV6-1 to TRBJ1-5; possibly TRBD1 for D (5 bases). Germline V gives CDR1 MNHNS, CDR2 SASEGT. The CDR3 has 16 amino acids. V was pared by 1 base and J by 6 bases, with 16 bases between. The CDR3 nucleotides read TGTGCCAGCAGTGAAGGACCGACAGCCAACCTTCAGCCCCAGCATTTT. Its protein product is CASSEGPTANLQPQHF.

The chain carries TRBV9 and TRBJ2-7, with 8 bases fitting TRBD1. Unmatched junction bases numbered 3, after V lost 0 bases and J lost 7 bases. Per germline, CDR1 SGDLS and CDR2 YYNGEE. The CDR3 has 13 amino acids. The DNA for the CDR3 is TGTGCCAGCAGCGTAGGACAGGGGAGGGAGCAGTACTTC. Translation gives CASSVGQGREQYF.

The sample holds a few counts of this clone. The chain has TRBV7-2 and TRBJ2-5; TRBD1 matches 10 bases. The V segment lost 3 bases and the J segment 5 bases; nucleotides outside the gene matches: 9. This CDR3 has 16 amino acids. Germline-derived CDR1 and CDR2 are SGHTA and FQGNSA. The CDR3 DNA reads TGTGCCAGCAGCTTGACCGGGACAGGGGACATGGAGACCCAGTACTTC. Residues: CASSLTGTGDMETQYF.

CDR3 protein: CASSSRNTIYF. The CDR3 DNA follows: TGTGCCAGCAGTTCGAGGAACACCATATATTTT. The chain uses TRBV28 and TRBJ1-3; unclear D gene. Germline-derived CDR1 and CDR2 are MDHEN and SYDVKM. Trimming took 4 bases from V and 7 from J, leaving 5 bases between them. The CDR3 loop spans 11 amino acids.

The chain combines TRBV10-1 with TRBJ2-3, with TRBD2 matching over 8 bases. This CDR3 has 15 residues. Germline trimming cut 2 bases from V and 6 bases from J; bases unmatched to any gene: 7. In germline, CDR1 is WNHNN, CDR2 SYGVQD (reference sequence). CDR3 sequence (DNA): TGCGCCAGCAGTGAGGGTTACAGCGGGGGTGATACGCAGTATTTT. This sequence encodes CASSEGYSGGDTQYF.

The CDR3 DNA reads as TGCAGCGTCGTTAGAAGGACAGACTATGGCTACACCTTC. Its protein product is CSVVRRTDYGYTF. This chain joins TRBV29-1 and TRBJ1-2, with D possibly TRBD1 on 6 matching bases. Trimming shortened V by 6 bases and J by 3 bases, and 14 bases separated the two germline ends. Germline loops: CDR1 SQVTM, CDR2 ANQGSEA. CDR3 length equals 13 residues.